One T cell receptor beta chain is described in this entry. Unmatched junction bases numbered 11, after V lost 5 bases and J lost 5 bases. This CDR3 is built from 15 residues. The germline V gene encodes CDR1 MNHEY and CDR2 SVGAGI. This sample was included in a study of blood T cell repertoires in COVID-19. The repertoire was sequenced with immunoSEQ multiplex PCR; TCRdb's copy has only in-frame clones and lacks some. The data contain 150,000 or so clones, 87% of them singletons. Sequencing was carried out using peripheral blood. The sequence was obtained from a woman in her 50s with acute or convalescent COVID-19. The chain combines TRBV6-5 with TRBJ1-2; 7 bases match TRBD1. The CDR3 DNA sequence: TGTGCCAGCAGTCCCATCGGGACAGAGCAATATGGCTACACCTTC. Its protein product is CASSPIGTEQYGYTF.